Listed below are T cell receptor beta chains from one sample, sequenced in a study of cytomegalovirus exposure and HLA in healthy donors. Profiled with immunoSEQ multiplex PCR; TCRdb holds only in-frame clones, not every one. The table lists 120,000 to 150,000 clones, about four fifths of them singletons, with roughly 1.2% in the top ten. What was sequenced was PBMCs. Receptor source: a male donor in good health and CMV-seropositive. CDR3s include the opening cysteine and the closing phenylalanine or tryptophan. D genes are given only for firm matches. Clone size appears in some rows only: once, few, many, or a class for an expanded clone.

DNA: TGCGCCAGCAGCCAAGGGTCGGGGATACTCGAGACCCAGTACTTC
CDR3: CASSQGSGILETQYF
D: .
length: 15
V: TRBV4-1
J: TRBJ2-5
size: .

DNA: TGTGCCAGCAGCAAGAGCCCGGGGTACAATGAGCAGTTCTTC
CDR3: CASSKSPGYNEQFF
D: .
length: 14
V: TRBV7-8
J: TRBJ2-1
size: .

DNA: TGCGCCAGCTGCTTAACCACTCTAGGGGGCCACGAGCAGTACTTC
CDR3: CASCLTTLGGHEQYF
D: TRBD1
length: 15
V: TRBV4-1
J: TRBJ2-7
size: .

DNA: TGTGCCAGCAGTTTGAGTCAGGCTAATCAGCCCCAGCATTTT
CDR3: CASSLSQANQPQHF
D: .
length: 14
V: TRBV28
J: TRBJ1-5
size: .

DNA: TGTGCCAGCAGCCCGGTTGACTTTAAGGACTACGAGCAGTACTTC
CDR3: CASSPVDFKDYEQYF
D: .
length: 15
V: TRBV7-9
J: TRBJ2-7
size: .

DNA: TGTGCCAGCGACGAGGGTTTCTACGAGCAGTACTTC
CDR3: CASDEGFYEQYF
D: .
length: 12
V: TRBV5-5
J: TRBJ2-7
size: .

DNA: TGTGCCAGCAGCGTATTCGGCGACACGAGCTCCTACGAGCAGTACTTC
CDR3: CASSVFGDTSSYEQYF
D: .
length: 16
V: TRBV9
J: TRBJ2-7
size: .

DNA: TGTGCCAGCAGCTCCATAGTAGCGGGAGTTCCAGATACGCAGTATTTT
CDR3: CASSSIVAGVPDTQYF
D: TRBD2
length: 16
V: TRBV7-9
J: TRBJ2-3
size: .

DNA: TGTGCCAGCAGTCAGCCAGGGCCCGGGGGGAATGAGCAGTTCTTC
CDR3: CASSQPGPGGNEQFF
D: TRBD2
length: 15
V: TRBV28
J: TRBJ2-1
size: .

DNA: TGCGCCAGCAGCGGATCCGGGCCCAGGGATGGCTACACCTTC
CDR3: CASSGSGPRDGYTF
D: .
length: 14
V: TRBV4-1
J: TRBJ1-2
size: .

DNA: TGTGCCAGCAGTTCCCTCGGGACAGGGGGCGGAAACGGCACCTTC
CDR3: CASSSLGTGGGNGTF
D: TRBD1
length: 15
V: TRBV6-5
J: TRBJ1-2
size: .

DNA: TGTGCCAGCGGCCGGGACAGGGGAAGGTACGAGCAGTACTTC
CDR3: CASGRDRGRYEQYF
D: TRBD1
length: 14
V: TRBV28
J: TRBJ2-7
size: .

DNA: TGTGCCATCAGTCCTCGACCCCAGGGAGATACGCAGTATTTT
CDR3: CAISPRPQGDTQYF
D: .
length: 14
V: TRBV10-3
J: TRBJ2-3
size: .

DNA: TGTGCCAGCAGCCCATACGACAGGAACACTGAAGCTTTCTTT
CDR3: CASSPYDRNTEAFF
D: .
length: 14
V: TRBV11-2
J: TRBJ1-1
size: .

DNA: TGTGCCAGCAGCTTGTTACAGGGAGGGCAGCCCCAGCATTTT
CDR3: CASSLLQGGQPQHF
D: .
length: 14
V: TRBV5-6
J: TRBJ1-5
size: once

DNA: TGTGCCAGCAGCAAAATTGGATGGCGGGAATCCTACAATGAGCAGTTCTTC
CDR3: CASSKIGWRESYNEQFF
D: .
length: 17
V: TRBV21-1
J: TRBJ2-1
size: .

DNA: TGTGCCAGTAGTACAGGTTCGTGGCAAGAGACCCAGTACTTC
CDR3: CASSTGSWQETQYF
D: .
length: 14
V: TRBV19
J: TRBJ2-5
size: .

DNA: TGTGCCAGCAGCCCGGTTAATACCGGGGAGCTGTTTTTT
CDR3: CASSPVNTGELFF
D: .
length: 13
V: TRBV7-8
J: TRBJ2-2
size: once

DNA: TGTGCCAGCAGAAGGACAGGGTTTAATGAAAAACTGTTTTTT
CDR3: CASRRTGFNEKLFF
D: TRBD1
length: 14
V: TRBV6-1
J: TRBJ1-4
size: .

DNA: TGTGCCAGCAGCTTTTCAGGTAGCTCCTACGAGCAGTACTTC
CDR3: CASSFSGSSYEQYF
D: .
length: 14
V: TRBV5-8
J: TRBJ2-7
size: .

DNA: TGTGCCAGCAGTATATGGACTAAGAACACTGAAGCTTTCTTT
CDR3: CASSIWTKNTEAFF
D: .
length: 14
V: TRBV28
J: TRBJ1-1
size: .

DNA: TGCAGCGTCTCCGGGACACAAGCCAAAAACATTCAGTACTTC
CDR3: CSVSGTQAKNIQYF
D: .
length: 14
V: TRBV29-1
J: TRBJ2-4
size: .

DNA: TGTGCCAGTAAGGCTGCTAGTGCGACCTCTACGAGGCAGTACTTC
CDR3: CASKAASATSTRQYF
D: .
length: 15
V: TRBV19
J: TRBJ2-7
size: .

DNA: TGTGCCAGCAGGGGCCAGCGGGTCCCCACAGATACGCAGTATTTT
CDR3: CASRGQRVPTDTQYF
D: .
length: 15
V: TRBV28
J: TRBJ2-3
size: .

DNA: TGTGCCACCAGCAGAGATCGCGGTAGAACAGGGTCCGACTTC
CDR3: CATSRDRGRTGSDF
D: .
length: 14
V: TRBV15
J: TRBJ2-5
size: once

DNA: TGTGCCAGCAGTTTGGGCACTCTCAATGAGCAGTTCTTC
CDR3: CASSLGTLNEQFF
D: .
length: 13
V: TRBV28
J: TRBJ2-1
size: .

DNA: TGTGCCAGCAGCTTAGGGGAGACCCACACAGATACGCAGTATTTT
CDR3: CASSLGETHTDTQYF
D: .
length: 15
V: TRBV7-2
J: TRBJ2-3
size: .

DNA: TGTGCCAGCAGTTTATTCTCCTGGCCGGGGGGCGAGCAGTACTTC
CDR3: CASSLFSWPGGEQYF
D: TRBD2
length: 15
V: TRBV27
J: TRBJ2-7
size: .

DNA: TGTGCCAGCAGCGCGCGGGGGGAGCAGTACTTC
CDR3: CASSARGEQYF
D: TRBD2
length: 11
V: TRBV7-9
J: TRBJ2-7
size: few

DNA: TGCGCCAGCAGCCAAGATTCCGGCACAGGCTACGAGCAGTACTTC
CDR3: CASSQDSGTGYEQYF
D: .
length: 15
V: TRBV4-3
J: TRBJ2-7
size: .

DNA: TGTGCCAGCAGTCCCTCGTTGACTGAAGCTTTCTTT
CDR3: CASSPSLTEAFF
D: .
length: 12
V: TRBV6-6
J: TRBJ1-1
size: .

DNA: TGTGCCAGCAGTGAACCGGGGGGGCCTTGGTCTAATGAAAAACTGTTTTTT
CDR3: CASSEPGGPWSNEKLFF
D: .
length: 17
V: TRBV6-1
J: TRBJ1-4
size: few

DNA: TGTGCCAGCAGTTGGACAGCGGCCACTGAAGCTTTCTTT
CDR3: CASSWTAATEAFF
D: .
length: 13
V: TRBV2
J: TRBJ1-1
size: .

DNA: TGTGCCAGCAGCCAAGATTTGGCGGGGGGCTACCCCGGTACGCAGTATTTT
CDR3: CASSQDLAGGYPGTQYF
D: TRBD2
length: 17
V: TRBV4-2
J: TRBJ2-3
size: .

DNA: TGTGCCAGTAGTATAGTTTCGGCAACCGGGGGGGAGCAGTTCTTC
CDR3: CASSIVSATGGEQFF
D: TRBD2
length: 15
V: TRBV19
J: TRBJ2-1
size: .

DNA: TGTGCCAGCAGCTTACGTACTAGCGGGACCACTGGTAGTGGTGAGCAGTTCTTC
CDR3: CASSLRTSGTTGSGEQFF
D: TRBD2
length: 18
V: TRBV7-8
J: TRBJ2-1
size: .

DNA: TGTTCCAGCAGCTTCCCTGGGGGGATCGGGTCGGACACTGAAGCTTTCTTT
CDR3: CSSSFPGGIGSDTEAFF
D: .
length: 17
V: TRBV7-9
J: TRBJ1-1
size: .

DNA: TGCGCCAGCAGCCCGAAACCGCGACAGGTAGCTGGAAACACCATATATTTT
CDR3: CASSPKPRQVAGNTIYF
D: .
length: 17
V: TRBV5-1
J: TRBJ1-3
size: .

DNA: TGTGCCAGCAGCTCAGGAGGACAGGGTGGCACTGAAGCTTTCTTT
CDR3: CASSSGGQGGTEAFF
D: TRBD1
length: 15
V: TRBV5-6
J: TRBJ1-1
size: .

DNA: TGTGCCAGCAGCCCGACGGACAGGGTCAACTACGAGCAGTACTTC
CDR3: CASSPTDRVNYEQYF
D: TRBD1
length: 15
V: TRBV13
J: TRBJ2-7
size: .

DNA: TGTGCCAGCATTGACTTGGCTGGGAACACCGGGGAGCTGTTTTTT
CDR3: CASIDLAGNTGELFF
D: .
length: 15
V: TRBV6-5
J: TRBJ2-2
size: .

DNA: TGTGCCAGCTCACCCCGTGGGGCTGAGAACACTGAAGCTTTCTTT
CDR3: CASSPRGAENTEAFF
D: .
length: 15
V: TRBV18
J: TRBJ1-1
size: .

DNA: TGTGCCAGCAGCTTAGGGCGGGGGTCCTACAATGAGCAGTTCTTC
CDR3: CASSLGRGSYNEQFF
D: TRBD2
length: 15
V: TRBV7-3
J: TRBJ2-1
size: .

DNA: TGTGCCAGTAGTATAGGGGCGGGGGTCCACGAGCAGTACTTC
CDR3: CASSIGAGVHEQYF
D: TRBD2
length: 14
V: TRBV19
J: TRBJ2-7
size: .

DNA: TGTGCCAGCAGCTTGGAAGACAGTACCACAGCAATCAATCAGCCCCAGCATTTT
CDR3: CASSLEDSTTAINQPQHF
D: .
length: 18
V: TRBV5-4
J: TRBJ1-5
size: .

DNA: TGTGCCAGTAGTGGGGACAGGGGGCTCTATAGCAATCAGCCCCAGCATTTT
CDR3: CASSGDRGLYSNQPQHF
D: TRBD1
length: 17
V: TRBV19
J: TRBJ1-5
size: once

DNA: TGTGCCAGCAGCCCGGTAGCGGGTTGGAGCGCAGAGACCCAGTACTTC
CDR3: CASSPVAGWSAETQYF
D: TRBD2
length: 16
V: TRBV11-2
J: TRBJ2-5
size: .

DNA: TGTGCCAGCAGCCCACAACAGGGGGCGCATACCTACGAGCAGTACTTC
CDR3: CASSPQQGAHTYEQYF
D: TRBD1
length: 16
V: TRBV9
J: TRBJ2-7
size: once